The sequence of this TCR beta chain was determined in a study of T cell changes during pregnancy in multiple sclerosis. Generated by immunoSEQ multiplex PCR, the TCRdb table keeps only in-frame clones and is missing some. Of 100,000 or so clones in the sample, about nine tenths are singletons; the top ten hold about 2.9%. Trimming cost V 2 bases and J 5 bases, with 12 bases left between them. The germline CDR1 and CDR2 sequences are GTSNPN and SVGIG (reference sequence). The CDR3 length is 13 residues. V is TRBV30 and J is TRBJ1-1; D remains ambiguous. The receptor was derived from a female donor with multiple sclerosis, enrolled in a pregnancy study. The sequencing here drew on peripheral blood, taken in the second trimester of pregnancy. CDR3 DNA sequence: TGTGCCTGGAGTTCGGTGGTTCGGACTGAAGCTTTCTTT. Its protein product is CAWSSVVRTEAFF.